The subject of this entry is one TCR beta chain. The sample belongs to a study of technical replicates of blood from a handful of donors. Only in-frame clones appear in the TCRdb table, and some are missing; sequencing was by immunoSEQ multiplex PCR. The data contain more than 10,000 clones, roughly 85% of them singletons. V was clipped by 0 bases and J by 4 bases, with 22 bases between them. Germline V gene lookup returns CDR1 SGHDT and CDR2 YYEEEE. The CDR3 is 18 amino acids. The clonotype was recovered from a human donor in good health. This rearrangement joins TRBV5-6 to TRBJ1-1; D ambiguous. Sequencing input: PBMCs. The CDR3 protein is CASSLEQPIKEATTEAFF. CDR3 coding DNA: TGTGCCAGCAGCTTGGAACAGCCCATTAAGGAGGCGACCACTGAAGCTTTCTTT.